This T cell receptor beta chain originates from a study of T cells in Graves' hyperthyroidism and ophthalmopathy. About the study: Sampling of peripheral blood happened at initial diagnosis, prior to any treatment.

Per the germline V gene, CDR1 is LNHDA and CDR2 is SQIVND (reference sequence). This CDR3 comprises 21 residues. V was clipped by 3 bases and J by 3 bases; unmatched bases: 17. Study-level results: Among thyroid clonotypes expanded above 0.001, most also appeared in blood. Classification by a 13 V-J model distinguished ophthalmopathy from stable hyperthyroidism.

This clonotype was found a few times. What it recognizes is unknown. Uncontrolled infection, other autoimmune disease, pregnancy or lactation disqualified patients from enrolment. RNA transcripts provided the source from which TCR beta CDR3 regions were amplified. The TCR CDR3 was amplified in a first-round RT-PCR using the HTBI primer set. MiXCR, run by TCRdb on the multiplex PCR reads, gives a single entry per CDR3 protein. The sample has 500,000 to 600,000 distinct CDR3 sequences, around 20% seen once. The specimen was blood. The sequence derives from a man aged 35-49 years with Graves' ophthalmopathy. The chain recombines TRBV19 with TRBJ2-3; 14 positions agree with TRBD2. The CDR3 sequence: CASSIPSSGTSGRSGTDTQYF. As DNA, the CDR3 is TGTGCCAGTAGTATCCCCTCCTCCGGGACTAGCGGGAGATCGGGTACAGATACGCAGTATTTT.